What follows describes a single TCR beta chain. Its specificity is unknown. A much larger clone is a single base away; this may be a read error. The CDR3 sequence is 17 residues long. CDR1 is SGHRS, CDR2 YFSETQ, per germline. Trimming cost V 4 bases and J 5 bases; bases outside gene matches: 15. A universal primer site was added by template switching, and unique molecular identifiers were carried by the cDNA. In TCRdb, the 5' RACE reads were re-called with MiXCR into one record per CDR3 protein. This table holds approximately 220,000 distinct CDR3 sequences, approximately 7.9% found once. These data are taken from a study of identical twins. Study outcomes and limitations: Sharing of beta out-of-frame sequences by twins showed a weaker excess.

This same sample was also taken into another study, of yellow fever vaccine responses in identical twins.

The rearrangement uses TRBV5-1 and TRBJ2-1; 7 nucleotides line up with TRBD1. Source material: CD8+ T cells sorted from blood. The clonotype comes from a young woman in good health. CDR3 amino acids: CASSPHDRELSHNEQFF. The CDR3 DNA sequence: TGCGCCAGCAGCCCCCACGACAGGGAACTTTCCCACAATGAGCAGTTCTTC.